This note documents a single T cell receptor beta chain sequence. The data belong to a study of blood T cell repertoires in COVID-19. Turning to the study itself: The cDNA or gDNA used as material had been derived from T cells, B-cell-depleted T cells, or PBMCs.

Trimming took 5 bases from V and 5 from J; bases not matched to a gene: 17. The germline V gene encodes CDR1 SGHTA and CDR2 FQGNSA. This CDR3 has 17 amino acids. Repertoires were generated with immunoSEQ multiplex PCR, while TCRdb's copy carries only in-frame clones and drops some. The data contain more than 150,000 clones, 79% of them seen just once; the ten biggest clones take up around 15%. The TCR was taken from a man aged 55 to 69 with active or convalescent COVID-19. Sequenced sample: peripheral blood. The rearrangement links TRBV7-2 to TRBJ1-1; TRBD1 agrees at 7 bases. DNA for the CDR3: TGTGCCAGCAGCCCGCGCCAGGGGGGAATAGTGAGGACTGAAGCTTTCTTT. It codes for CASSPRQGGIVRTEAFF.